The 10 T cell receptor beta chains below all came from one sample that was sequenced in a study of cytomegalovirus exposure and HLA in healthy donors. PCR involved 60 Vbeta and 13 Jbeta primers. Assay: immunoSEQ multiplex PCR; the TCRdb copy retains only in-frame clones and omits some. The sample comprises over 75,000 clones, under 85% of which are singletons, and under 8% rests with the top ten. The sample taken for sequencing was PBMCs. These receptors were collected from a man aged 50 to 60 in good health and CMV-seropositive.

The V call is TRBV10-3, the J call TRBJ2-7; 9 bases agree with TRBD2. Germline CDR1 and CDR2: ENHRY and SYGVKD. CDR3 size: 12 residues. After removal of 7 bases from V and 3 bases from J, the junction contained 1 base not matched to a gene. The CDR3, as DNA: TGTGCCATCAATAGCGGGGGCTACGAGCAGTACTTC. It codes for CAINSGGYEQYF.

The chain couples TRBV2 to TRBJ1-6; 8 nucleotides match TRBD1. The germline CDR1 and CDR2 sequences are SNHLY and FYNNEI. The CDR3 is 15 residues long. Losses at the gene ends were 4 bases for V and 9 bases for J; bases not matched to a gene: 8. The CDR3 spells CASSGRQGNSSPLHF. The CDR3 nucleotides read TGTGCCAGCAGTGGCCGACAGGGGAACAGTTCACCCCTCCACTTT.

This chain links TRBV4-1 with TRBJ1-4, with D perhaps matching TRBD1 (6 bases). The CDR3 loop spans 14 amino acids. From germline, CDR1 is MGHRA and CDR2 YSYEKL. V was pared by 4 bases and J by 8 bases, with 14 bases between. CDR3 amino acids: CASSLRTEEEKLFF. CDR3 sequence (DNA): TGCGCCAGCAGCCTTCGGACAGAGGAAGAAAAACTGTTTTTT.

This clone was found a few times. The chain carries TRBV30 and TRBJ1-5; D is perhaps TRBD1 (6 bases). The CDR3 sequence is 13 residues long. Germline values: CDR1 GTSNPN, CDR2 SVGIG (reference sequence). The germline V and J ends were trimmed by 3 bases and 3 bases, with 9 bases remaining between them. Here the CDR3 reads CAWSPGDNQPQHF. CDR3 DNA: TGTGCCTGGAGCCCAGGGGACAATCAGCCCCAGCATTTT.

This chain uses TRBV4-3 with TRBJ2-1, with a tentative D call TRBD2 (6 bases). CDR1 and CDR2 from the germline V gene are LGHNA and YSLEER. CDR3 size: 16 residues. The ends were cut back, 0 bases at V and 2 bases at J, with 11 bases in the middle. The CDR3: CASSQDSGGTYNEQFF. CDR3 sequence (DNA): TGCGCCAGCAGCCAAGATTCCGGGGGTACCTACAATGAGCAGTTCTTC.

This clone was counted between two and nine times. The genes are TRBV5-1 and TRBJ2-3, with 14 bases lining up with TRBD2. CDR3 length: 18 residues. The germline CDR1 and CDR2 sequences are SGHRS and YFSETQ. V lost 0 bases and J lost 0; bases outside the gene matches: 3. The CDR3 spells CASSLDRLAGGSTDTQYF. CDR3 DNA sequence: TGCGCCAGCAGCTTGGACAGACTAGCGGGGGGGAGCACAGATACGCAGTATTTT.

This chain joins TRBV27 and TRBJ1-4; TRBD1 aligns across 9 bases. The germline V gene has CDR1 MNHEY and CDR2 SMNVEV (reference sequence). CDR3 length equals 14 residues. Unmatched junction bases numbered 2, after V lost 5 bases and J lost 4 bases. The CDR3 DNA sequence: TGTGCCAGCAGTCCGGACAGGGGTAATGAAAAACTGTTTTTT. It codes for CASSPDRGNEKLFF. The whole variable domain, filled in from reference TRBV27 and TRBJ1-4, reads EAQVTQNPRYLITVTGKKLTVTCSQNMNHEYMSWYRQDPGLGLRQIYYSMNVEVTDKGDVPEGYKVSRKEKRNFPLILESPSPNQTSLYFCASSPDRGNEKLFFGSGTQLSVL.

The J gene is TRBJ1-1, the V gene TRBV4-3, with 7 bases aligning to TRBD1. This CDR3 has 16 residues. V trimming: 1 base; J trimming: 10 bases; junction bases outside the gene matches: 15. Germline loops: CDR1 LGHNA, CDR2 YSLEER. CDR3 protein: CASSQVRAGGLLRAFF. CDR3 coding DNA: TGCGCCAGCAGCCAAGTTAGGGCAGGGGGTCTCCTGAGAGCTTTCTTT.

The V and J genes are TRBV27 and TRBJ1-5; TRBD1 agrees at 7 bases. The CDR3 loop spans 17 amino acids. Germline loops: CDR1 MNHEY, CDR2 SMNVEV (reference sequence). With 5 bases clipped from V and 0 bases from J, the junction kept 10 bases outside the gene matches. CDR3 sequence: CASSATGTVYSNQPQHF. As DNA, the CDR3 is TGTGCCAGCAGTGCTACCGGGACAGTTTATAGCAATCAGCCCCAGCATTTT.

The chain recombines TRBV7-2 with TRBJ2-3; D gene uncertain. Looked up from germline, CDR1 is SGHTA and CDR2 is FQGNSA. Trimming removed 5 bases from V and 3 bases from J, with 6 bases in between. The CDR3 runs to 12 residues. The CDR3 protein is CASSTGTDTQYF. DNA for the CDR3: TGTGCCAGCAGCACCGGGACAGATACGCAGTATTTT.